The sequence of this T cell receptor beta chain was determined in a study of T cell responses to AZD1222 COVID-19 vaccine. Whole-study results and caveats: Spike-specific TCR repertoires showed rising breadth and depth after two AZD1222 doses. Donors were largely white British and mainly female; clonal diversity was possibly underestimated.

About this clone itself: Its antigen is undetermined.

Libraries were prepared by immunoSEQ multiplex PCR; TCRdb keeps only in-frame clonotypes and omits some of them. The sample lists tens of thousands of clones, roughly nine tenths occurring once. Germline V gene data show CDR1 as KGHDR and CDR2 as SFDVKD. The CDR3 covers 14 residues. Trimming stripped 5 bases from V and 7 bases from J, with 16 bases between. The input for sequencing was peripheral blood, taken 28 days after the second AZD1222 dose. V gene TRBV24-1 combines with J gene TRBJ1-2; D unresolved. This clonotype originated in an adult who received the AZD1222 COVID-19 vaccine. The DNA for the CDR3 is TGTGCCACCAGTGTCGGACCTGGGCGTGGTGGCTACACCTTC. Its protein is CATSVGPGRGGYTF.